Listed below are T cell receptor beta chains from one sample, sequenced in a study of shared clonotypes between healthy human individuals. Produced via immunoSEQ multiplex PCR; TCRdb's table is partial and in-frame only. The data hold roughly 1,500,000 clones, with around 98% observed a single time. The sample taken for sequencing was naive CD4+ T cells sorted from blood. These receptors originate from a man aged 25-45 years in good health. Both conserved end residues are part of each CDR3.

J | V | CDR3
TRBJ2-5 | TRBV5-1 | CASSLLAGVEETQYF
TRBJ2-6 | TRBV6-5 | CASSSGQGVANVLTF
TRBJ1-2 | TRBV30 | CAWTKGGFYGYTF
TRBJ1-5 | TRBV6-6 | CASSWGVQAPNQPQHF
TRBJ2-7 | TRBV29-1 | CSVIGSSGRAVSYEQYF
TRBJ2-1 | TRBV7-9 | CASSLIVFVGGGGEQFF
TRBJ2-5 | TRBV11-2 | CASSYLTGRVGETQYF
TRBJ1-1 | TRBV27 | CASRTGGSTEAFF
TRBJ1-2 | TRBV2 | CASTGTGGVTGYTF
TRBJ2-1 | TRBV5-1 | CASSFQYNEQFF
TRBJ2-5 | TRBV7-9 | CASSFGMGETQYF
TRBJ1-2 | TRBV29-1 | CSGLGDHGYTF
TRBJ2-7 | TRBV6-5 | CASRRQGPPGEQYF
TRBJ2-7 | TRBV9 | CASSPRTSGSYEQYF
TRBJ1-5 | TRBV28 | CASITRGTSNQPQHF
TRBJ2-1 | TRBV9 | CASSAPGGLSNEQFF
TRBJ1-1 | TRBV5-1 | CASSFGAMNTEAFF
TRBJ2-5 | TRBV6-6 | CASSYEREETQYF
TRBJ2-7 | TRBV5-1 | CASSHARTSGRPNFYEQYF
TRBJ2-1 | TRBV2 | CASSDNEQFF
TRBJ2-3 | TRBV19 | CASSILGLLTDTQYF
TRBJ2-7 | TRBV30 | CAWSFAGSWKNYEQYF
TRBJ2-1 | TRBV15 | CATSRELAGVEQFF
TRBJ1-5 | TRBV28 | CASSFPGILPQHF
TRBJ2-4 | TRBV28 | CASSLVGPDIQYF
TRBJ2-7 | TRBV5-1 | CASNLVQGNRGEQYF
TRBJ2-1 | TRBV7-2 | CASSYRATTNEQFF
TRBJ2-1 | TRBV4-1 | CASSEGLAGVGDYNEQFF
TRBJ1-4 | TRBV2 | CASRGTGWEEKLFF
TRBJ1-1 | TRBV9 | CASSVRVNTEAFF
TRBJ1-1 | TRBV5-4 | CASSLDRANTEAFF
TRBJ2-1 | TRBV4-1 | CASSQEGGVAGRNEQFF
TRBJ2-2 | TRBV27 | CASRPTFGGLSLLFF
TRBJ2-1 | TRBV5-1 | CASSLAGVLNEQFF
TRBJ2-5 | TRBV6-5 | CASSFPGVETQYF
TRBJ2-1 | TRBV25-1 | CASSEYIGREQFF
TRBJ2-3 | TRBV7-8 | CASSPLTGASSTDTQYF
TRBJ2-1 | TRBV5-1 | CASSPLLANNEQFF
TRBJ2-7 | TRBV11-2 | CASSVQNWALRDEQYF
TRBJ2-7 | TRBV5-1 | CASSLGESSTYEQYF
TRBJ2-7 | TRBV6-1 | CASSEIGGGQGASEQYF
TRBJ2-7 | TRBV7-2 | CASSLVGTALVEQYF
TRBJ2-7 | TRBV18 | CASSPLQREGHEQYF